The 14 T cell receptor beta chains below were found in one sample sequenced in a study of blood T cell repertoires in COVID-19 (dated by TCRdb to about 2020). Library preparation was by the immunoSEQ multiplex PCR assay. Held by TCRdb, this immuneACCESS table contains in-frame sequences only and omits some clones. Under half of the omission traces to an unresolved V gene where checked; the cause of the rest is unknown. The sample table contains 150,000 to 200,000 clones; only one count was recorded for 65% to 85% of them. Roughly 7% of the sample rests with the top ten. The sample was PBMCs or T cells enriched from blood (not recorded which). The receptors were sampled from a man aged 35-49 years who had recovered from COVID-19.

The chain uses TRBV6-1 and TRBJ1-4; D gene unclear. V lost 2 bases, J lost 8 bases, and 12 bases lay in between. From germline, CDR1 is MNHNS and CDR2 SASEGT. The CDR3 has 14 residues. The CDR3 region is CASSENPGGEKLFF. CDR3 in DNA: TGTGCCAGCAGTGAAAACCCAGGAGGGGAAAAACTGTTTTTT.

The chain carries TRBV24-1 and TRBJ2-3, with 7 bases lining up with TRBD1. The CDR3 loop spans 15 amino acids. V shed 3 bases, J shed 3 bases, and the junction held 5 bases outside the gene matches. Germline V gene data show CDR1 as KGHDR and CDR2 as SFDVKD. The CDR3 is CATSDPTGTTDTQYF. The CDR3 DNA follows: TGTGCCACCAGTGATCCGACAGGGACAACAGATACGCAGTATTTT.

Only one count was recorded for this clone. This chain connects TRBV5-8 to TRBJ2-3; D is possibly TRBD1 (6 bases). Between the trimmed V and J ends, which lost 5 bases and 4 bases, there was a span of 14 bases. The germline gives CDR1 SGHTS, CDR2 YDEGEE. The CDR3 has 14 residues. The CDR3, as DNA: TGTGCCAGCAGTTTCGACAGACAGGCAGATACGCAGTATTTT. Residues: CASSFDRQADTQYF.

V is TRBV18 and J is TRBJ1-6; 7 positions agree with TRBD1. The germline V gene encodes CDR1 KGHSH and CDR2 LQKENI. Trimming took 3 bases from V and 13 from J; bases not matched to a gene: 12. There are 15 residues in the CDR3. CDR3 sequence: CASSPSGTDASPLHF. DNA for the CDR3: TGTGCCAGCTCACCTTCCGGGACAGACGCATCTCCCCTCCACTTT. The full variable domain, its missing parts supplied by reference TRBV18 and TRBJ1-6, is NAGVMQNPRHLVRRRGQEARLRCSPMKGHSHVYWYRQLPEEGLKFMVYLQKENIIDESGMPKERFSAEFPKEGPSILRIQQVVRGDSAAYFCASSPSGTDASPLHFGNGTRLTVT.

The chain carries TRBV5-1 and TRBJ2-1; tentative D call: TRBD2 (5 bases). The CDR3 sequence is 15 residues long. Germline CDR1 is SGHRS and CDR2 is YFSETQ. V was trimmed by 0 bases and J by 7 bases, leaving 14 bases between them. Here the CDR3 reads CASSLGGMGVNEQFF. CDR3 nucleotides: TGCGCCAGCAGCTTGGGTGGCATGGGAGTGAATGAGCAGTTCTTC.

The chain couples TRBV5-4 to TRBJ2-1; D might be TRBD2 (6 bases). The CDR3 spans 12 residues. Between the trimmed V and J ends, which lost 1 base and 14 bases, there was a span of 13 bases. The germline V gene has CDR1 SGHNT and CDR2 YYREEE (reference sequence). CDR3 in amino acids: CASSLWRGEEFF. Written as DNA, the CDR3 is TGTGCCAGCAGCTTGTGGCGGGGAGAAGAGTTCTTC.

The gene calls are TRBV30 and TRBJ1-1; D might be TRBD1 (5 bases). The germline V and J ends were trimmed by 5 bases and 6 bases, with 10 bases remaining between them. CDR1 and CDR2 from the germline V gene are GTSNPN and SVGIG (reference sequence). The CDR3 extends over 11 amino acids. CDR3 DNA: TGTGCCTGGGCAGGGCTGTCTGAAGCTTTCTTT. This gives the protein CAWAGLSEAFF.

The gene calls are TRBV24-1 and TRBJ1-4; D gene unclear. Trimming removed 2 bases from V and 13 bases from J, with 13 bases in between. The CDR3 totals 13 residues. The germline CDR1 and CDR2 sequences are KGHDR and SFDVKD. The CDR3 DNA reads TGTGCCACCAGTGATTCTGCTCCGGGAAGACTGTTTTTT. Protein product: CATSDSAPGRLFF.

This chain connects TRBV3-1 (or the pseudogene TRBV3-2) to TRBJ2-7; TRBD1 aligns across 11 bases. The germline gives CDR1 LGHDT, CDR2 YNNKEL (reference sequence). V trimming: 3 bases; J trimming: 2 bases; junction bases outside the gene matches: 3. The CDR3 spans 15 residues. The CDR3 loop is CASSQRDRGTYEQYF. The CDR3 DNA reads as TGTGCCAGCAGCCAGCGGGACAGGGGGACCTACGAGCAGTACTTC.

This sequence joins TRBV3-1 (or the pseudogene TRBV3-2) and TRBJ1-3; D remains ambiguous. CDR3 length: 14 amino acids. Germline CDR1 reads LGHDT; CDR2 reads YNNKEL (reference sequence). V shed 2 bases and J shed 6 bases, with 11 bases lying between them. The CDR3 loop is CASSQIVQSNTIYF. The CDR3 nucleotides read TGTGCCAGCAGCCAAATTGTACAGTCAAACACCATATATTTT.

This clone was detected a few times. The rearrangement joins TRBV30 to TRBJ2-2, with D possibly TRBD2 on 5 matching bases. V was shortened by 4 bases and J by 2 bases, with 11 bases between the two germline ends. The CDR3 spans 14 residues. Germline CDR1 is GTSNPN and CDR2 is SVGIG (reference sequence). This chain's CDR3 is CAWMVGSNTGELFF. The DNA of the CDR3 is TGTGCCTGGATGGTGGGGAGCAACACCGGGGAGCTGTTTTTT.

J is TRBJ2-5 and V is TRBV9; the match to TRBD1 covers 7 bases. CDR3 length: 14 amino acids. Germline CDR1 and CDR2: SGDLS and YYNGEE. J gave up 6 bases and V 2 bases, and 7 bases lay outside the gene matches. The CDR3: CASSVATGHQTQYF. In nucleotides, the CDR3 is TGTGCCAGCAGCGTCGCGACAGGGCATCAGACCCAGTACTTC. Looking up the rest from reference TRBV9 and TRBJ2-5 gives the full variable domain: DSGVTQTPKHLITATGQRVTLRCSPRSGDLSVYWYQQSLDQGLQFLIQYYNGEERAKGNILERFSAQQFPDLHSELNLSSLELGDSALYFCASSVATGHQTQYFGPGTRLLVL.

This sequence joins TRBV5-4 and TRBJ1-3; perhaps TRBD1 as D (5 bases). The CDR3 covers 16 residues. Trimming removed 4 bases at V and 0 bases at J, with 14 bases between. Germline V lookup: CDR1 SGHNT, CDR2 YYREEE (reference sequence). CDR3 DNA sequence: TGTGCCAGCAGCGCTGGACACCACTTCTCTGGAAACACCATATATTTT. It encodes CASSAGHHFSGNTIYF.

The chain links TRBV5-1 to TRBJ2-7, with 7 positions matching TRBD1. The CDR3 spans 16 residues. Germline assignment: CDR1 SGHRS and CDR2 YFSETQ. Losses at the gene ends were 4 bases for V and 1 base for J; bases not matched to a gene: 11. CDR3 sequence reads: CASSPWEGGVSYEQYF. DNA of the CDR3: TGCGCCAGCAGCCCTTGGGAAGGGGGCGTATCCTACGAGCAGTACTTC.